This T cell receptor (beta chain) was recorded in a study of OX40 agonist ivuxolimab in advanced cancers. At the level of the study: Patients were 82.7% male with ages about 20 to 79, mean 60. Eligibility admitted prior anti-PD-1, anti-PD-L1 or anti-CTLA-4 therapy; roughly 39% had some.

Of note for this clone: What it binds is not known.

The CDR3 runs 13 residues. Per the germline V gene, CDR1 is MDHEN and CDR2 is SYDVKM. Deletions cut 5 bases from V and 6 bases from J, with 11 bases between. Repertoires were generated with immunoSEQ multiplex PCR, while TCRdb's copy carries only in-frame clones and drops some. Among roughly 50,000 clones listed, over 75% were seen once. Study results and limitations: Expanded clones were, on average, more numerous in CD8+ T cells than in CD4+. Partial responders at 0.1-3.0 mg/kg had among the lowest clonal expansion.

The material sequenced was CD4+ or CD8+ T cells sorted from blood, taken in a trial of the OX40 agonist ivuxolimab. The chain employs TRBV28 and TRBJ2-4, with D perhaps assigned TRBD1 or TRBD2 (7 bases each). This TCR was recovered from an adult with an advanced solid tumor such as melanoma, head and neck, liver or kidney cancer. The CDR3 DNA is TGTGCCAGCAGTGGGGGGGACAGAAACATTCAGTACTTC. Protein product: CASSGGDRNIQYF. Complete variable domain (other parts from reference TRBV28 and TRBJ2-4): DVKVTQSSRYLVKRTGEKVFLECVQDMDHENMFWYRQDPGLGLRLIYFSYDVKMKEKGDIPEGYSVSREKKERFSLILESASTNQTSMYLCASSGGDRNIQYFGAGTRLSVL.